One sample yielded the 17 T cell receptor beta chains listed below, sequenced in a study of T cells in Graves' hyperthyroidism and ophthalmopathy. RNA transcripts were the template for amplifying TCR beta CDR3 regions. The TCR CDR3 was amplified in a first-round RT-PCR using the HTBI primer set. TCRdb passed the multiplex PCR reads through MiXCR, listing each CDR3 protein once. The repertoire has 660,000 or so distinct CDR3 sequences, approximately 42% of them found once; the top ten carry under 8.5%. The sample was peripheral blood or thyroid tissue (not recorded which). The receptor set was obtained from an adult man with Graves' disease, either hyperthyroidism or ophthalmopathy (not recorded which).

This clonotype was detected a few times. The V gene is TRBV24-1, the J gene TRBJ1-5; 9 bases align to TRBD1. This CDR3 is 16 amino acids long. V was pared by 4 bases and J by 3 bases, with 6 bases of the junction left unmatched. Germline CDR1 is KGHDR and CDR2 is SFDVKD. The CDR3 here is CATSDPDRGPNQPQHF. DNA for the CDR3: TGTGCCACCAGTGACCCGGACAGGGGCCCCAATCAGCCCCAGCATTTT.

This clonotype was detected ten times or more. The CDR3 coding sequence is TGTGCCAGCAGCCCCCCAGGTGCGGGGAGCACTGAAGCTTTCTTT. Translation: CASSPPGAGSTEAFF. The chain links TRBV7-9 to TRBJ1-1; D remains ambiguous. The germline CDR1 and CDR2 sequences are SEHNR and FQNEAQ (reference sequence). Deletions cut 5 bases from V and 4 bases from J, with 17 bases between. This CDR3 spans 15 amino acids.

This clonotype was counted between two and nine times. J is TRBJ2-7 and V is TRBV2; D might be TRBD1 or TRBD2, each matching 5 bases. The germline V gene encodes CDR1 SNHLY and CDR2 FYNNEI. Deletions cut 5 bases from V and 3 bases from J, with 17 bases between. This CDR3 is 15 amino acids long. The CDR3 DNA sequence: TGTGCCAGCAGTTACTCAACCGGGACCTTCTACGAGCAGTACTTC. As protein: CASSYSTGTFYEQYF.

This clonotype was recorded a few times. The chain has TRBV12-3 or TRBV12-4 and TRBJ1-4, with 10 bases aligning to TRBD1. The CDR3 has 15 amino acids. The trim removed 6 bases at V and 8 bases at J, leaving 9 bases unmatched. The CDR3 bases are TGTGCCAGCAGGCCCAGACAGGGGGCATCCGAAAAACTGTTTTTT. Protein sequence: CASRPRQGASEKLFF.

The chain joins TRBV10-3 to TRBJ1-5; the D gene is possibly TRBD1 (5 bases). This CDR3 spans 15 amino acids. The V and J ends lost 10 bases and 4 bases respectively, with 20 bases between them. Germline loops: CDR1 ENHRY, CDR2 SYGVKD. The CDR3 coding sequence is TGTGCCAGCAGCCCCTCAGACCCAGGGAATCAGCCCCAGCATTTT. Amino acids: CASSPSDPGNQPQHF.

This clonotype was detected only a few times. The CDR3 DNA reads as TGTGCCAGCAGCCCCCGAGGGAGGACGAACTATGGCTACACCTTC. Its translation: CASSPRGRTNYGYTF. The V gene is TRBV9, the J gene TRBJ1-2; D is unresolved. The CDR3 length is 15 residues. Germline values: CDR1 SGDLS, CDR2 YYNGEE. Trimming shortened V by 4 bases and J by 2 bases, and 15 bases separated the two germline ends.

V and J are TRBV2 and TRBJ1-6; 9 nucleotides align to TRBD1. CDR3 size: 16 residues. J gave up 6 bases and V 6 bases, and 9 bases lay outside the gene matches. CDR1 is SNHLY, CDR2 FYNNEI, per germline. The CDR3 protein is CASRRTGVGGNSPLHF. Written as DNA, the CDR3 is TGTGCCAGCAGAAGGACAGGGGTTGGGGGTAATTCACCCCTCCACTTT. The full variable domain, its missing parts supplied by reference TRBV2 and TRBJ1-6, is EPEVTQTPSHQVTQMGQEVILRCVPISNHLYFYWYRQILGQKVEFLVSFYNNEISEKSEIFDDQFSVERPDGSNFTLKIRSTKLEDSAMYFCASRRTGVGGNSPLHFGNGTRLTVT.

V gene TRBV7-9 combines with J gene TRBJ1-5, with D possibly being TRBD1 (5 bases). The germline V gene has CDR1 SEHNR and CDR2 FQNEAQ (reference sequence). CDR3 length equals 17 residues. V was pared by 4 bases and J by 1 base, with 17 bases between. CDR3 in amino acids: CASSYGSVGASNQPQHF. The CDR3 bases are TGTGCCAGCAGCTATGGTAGCGTAGGGGCCAGCAATCAGCCCCAGCATTTT.

The CDR3 bases are TGTGCCAGCAGTTTATCTCTGGCGGACTATGGCTACACCTTC. Protein product: CASSLSLADYGYTF. The chain carries TRBV27 and TRBJ1-2; D is undetermined. Germline V gene sequence: CDR1 MNHEY, CDR2 SMNVEV (reference sequence). V lost 0 bases to trimming and J lost 3 bases, with 8 bases between them. The CDR3 spans 14 residues.

This clonotype came up a few times. DNA of the CDR3: TGCGCCAGCAGCAGGACGGAGACCTACGAGCAGTACTTC. As protein: CASSRTETYEQYF. V and J are TRBV5-1 and TRBJ2-7; D is unclear. In germline, CDR1 is SGHRS, CDR2 YFSETQ. V was clipped by 4 bases and J by 2 bases, with 10 bases between them. The CDR3 is 13 residues long.

This clonotype was seen more than once but under ten times. J is TRBJ1-2 and V is TRBV28; D ambiguous. This CDR3 has 12 residues. CDR1 is MDHEN and CDR2 is SYDVKM in the germline V gene. Trimming removed 10 bases at V and 6 bases at J, with 15 bases between. Here the CDR3 DNA reads TGTGCCACCCGATCCGCGAGGGATGGCTACACCTTC. Translating gives CATRSARDGYTF.

The chain joins TRBV2 to TRBJ1-6; TRBD1 matches 8 bases. V trimming: 6 bases; J trimming: 5 bases; junction bases outside the gene matches: 9. Germline CDR1 SNHLY, CDR2 FYNNEI. The CDR3 is made up of 16 amino acids. The CDR3 coding sequence is TGTGCCAGCAGCGTAGCAGGGGGCGGAGATAATTCACCCCTCCACTTT. This gives the protein CASSVAGGGDNSPLHF. Full variable domain (missing parts from reference TRBV2 and TRBJ1-6): EPEVTQTPSHQVTQMGQEVILRCVPISNHLYFYWYRQILGQKVEFLVSFYNNEISEKSEIFDDQFSVERPDGSNFTLKIRSTKLEDSAMYFCASSVAGGGDNSPLHFGNGTRLTVT.

The chain combines TRBV15 with TRBJ2-5; 8 bases map to TRBD2. V shed 3 bases and J 5 bases; nucleotides not matched to a gene: 5. The CDR3 length is 14 residues. Germline CDR1 LNHNV, CDR2 YYDKDF (reference sequence). The CDR3 DNA is TGTGCCACCAGCAGCCAGACTAGCGTGGAGACCCAGTACTTC. Protein product: CATSSQTSVETQYF.

The table lists this clonotype with a count of one. A clone one base away is much larger, so this may be a read error. CDR3 amino acids: CSVEKFPDASNSPLHF. The DNA for the CDR3 is TGCAGCGTTGAAAAGTTTCCGGACGCGAGTAATTCACCCCTCCACTTT. V gene TRBV29-1 combines with J gene TRBJ1-6; D unresolved. The CDR3 spans 16 residues. The V and J ends lost 2 bases and 6 bases respectively, with 17 bases between them. Germline V gives CDR1 SQVTM, CDR2 ANQGSEA.

The rearrangement uses TRBV24-1 and TRBJ1-2; D not resolved. This CDR3 has 11 amino acids. The V gene's germline CDR1 is KGHDR and CDR2 SFDVKD. Deletions cut 6 bases from V and 8 bases from J, with 9 bases between. CDR3 coding DNA: TGTGCCACCAGTAGCTCCAGAGGCTACACCTTC. Translated, it gives CATSSSRGYTF.

This chain connects TRBV7-9 to TRBJ2-5; weak D call: TRBD2 (6 bases). The ends were cut back, 1 base at V and 2 bases at J, with 14 bases in the middle. The CDR3 runs 16 residues. Germline CDR1 and CDR2: SEHNR and FQNEAQ (reference sequence). DNA for the CDR3: TGTGCCAGCAGCTTAGGTGTAGCGGTACTGCAAGAGACCCAGTACTTC. It encodes CASSLGVAVLQETQYF. Supplemented by reference TRBV7-9 and TRBJ2-5, the full variable domain reads DTGVSQNPRHKITKRGQNVTFRCDPISEHNRLYWYRQTLGQGPEFLTYFQNEAQLEKSRLLSDRFSAERPKGSFSTLEIQRTEQGDSAMYLCASSLGVAVLQETQYFGPGTRLLVL.

The V call is TRBV11-2, the J call TRBJ2-5, with D possibly TRBD1 on 6 matching bases. The CDR3 has 14 amino acids. From germline, CDR1 is SGHAT and CDR2 FQNNGV. Deletions cut 2 bases from V and 5 bases from J, with 12 bases between. CDR3 coding DNA: TGTGCCAGCAGCTTAATGACAGGCGGGGAGACCCAGTACTTC. Protein: CASSLMTGGETQYF.